The T cell receptor beta chain under discussion was sequenced for a study of STAT5B mutations in CD4+ large granular lymphocyte leukemia. Across the study: Among healthy donors, a particular HLA allele went with more CDR3 'QG' motifs. Whole-study results and caveats: TRBV06-family usage was enriched in top patient clones (8/27) versus controls (2/35).

Some clones are missing from TCRdb's copy, which holds only in-frame ones; the method was immunoSEQ multiplex PCR. In the table there are some 21,000 clones, more than 65% of which are singletons. This clone has more than one count but fewer than ten. No antigen is known for it. Germline V gives CDR1 MNHNS, CDR2 SASEGT. This CDR3 is 14 amino acids long. Trimming took 7 bases from V and 5 from J, leaving 18 bases between them. The chain has TRBV6-1 and TRBJ2-7; D is perhaps TRBD1 or TRBD2 (5 bases each). The sequenced sample consisted of CD4+ T cells from blood buffy coats. This clonotype was sampled from a human donor in good health. The CDR3 loop is CASTSGTLRNEQYF. CDR3 bases: TGTGCCAGCACCTCTGGGACCCTAAGGAACGAGCAGTACTTC.